This is a list of T cell receptor beta chains from one sample in a study of T-cell memory formation after mild COVID-19. One entry per CDR3 protein results from TCRdb running MiXCR on the 5' RACE reads. Of fewer than 500,000 distinct CDR3 sequences in the sample, about 23% are singletons; the top ten hold around 12%. The sample taken for sequencing was PBMCs or a T cell subset sorted from them (not recorded which). The receptors derive from an adult woman who had mild COVID-19 (a few samples of this study predate the infection). Cell type and time point are not known. CDR3s include the opening cysteine and the closing phenylalanine or tryptophan. The D gene is left open where the match is weak. Part of the rows lack a size; the others show once, few, many or a class for expanded clones.

j_gene | v_gene | abundance | d_gene | CDR3nt | CDR3aa
TRBJ1-1 | TRBV4-2 | . | TRBD1 | TGTGCCAGCAGCCAAGGGGGACAGCAATTTGAAGCTTTCTTT | CASSQGGQQFEAFF
TRBJ2-3 | TRBV12-3/TRBV12-4 | . | . | TGTGCCAGCAGTTCAAAAACGGTGGGCACAGATACGCAGTATTTT | CASSSKTVGTDTQYF
TRBJ2-7 | TRBV7-2 | few | TRBD2 | TGTGCCAGCAGCTTGCCAGGACTAGCTTTTCCCCAGTACTTC | CASSLPGLAFPQYF
TRBJ2-1 | TRBV2 | . | . | TGTGCCAGCAGAAACAATGAGCAGTTCTTC | CASRNNEQFF
TRBJ2-3 | TRBV5-1 | few | . | TGCGCCAGCATGATTAACACAGATACGCAGTATTTT | CASMINTDTQYF
TRBJ2-3 | TRBV7-6 | . | TRBD1 | TGTGCCAGCAGCCCGGAGACAGGGTCAGATACGCAGTATTTT | CASSPETGSDTQYF
TRBJ2-1 | TRBV27 | few | TRBD2 | TGTGCCAGCAGTTCCATCCTAGCGGGAGGGAACTACAATGAGCAGTTCTTC | CASSSILAGGNYNEQFF
TRBJ2-3 | TRBV30 | few | . | TGTGCCTGGGGTTCAGCTTTTACAGATACGCAGTATTTT | CAWGSAFTDTQYF
TRBJ2-1 | TRBV4-1 | . | TRBD2 | TGCGCCAGCAGCCCCCAAGGACTAGTCGGGCTTGAGCAGTTCTTC | CASSPQGLVGLEQFF
TRBJ1-6 | TRBV25-1 | . | TRBD1 | TGTGCCAGCAGTGAGACAGGGTATAATTCACCCCTCCACTTT | CASSETGYNSPLHF